Listed below are T cell receptor beta chains from one sample, sequenced in a study of human T cells and chemical hapten exposure. TCRdb re-analysed the RACE reads in MiXCR, keeping a single row per CDR3 protein. This repertoire shows some 89,000 distinct CDR3 sequences, roughly 27% found once; its top ten account for about a tenth. Sequencing used whole blood, obtained in connection with sensitization to the hapten diphenylcyclopropenone (DPC). Source of these receptors: a man aged 40-49 years with alopecia areata. Some clones in this sample may be carry-over from other donors' samples. CDR3s include the opening cysteine and the closing phenylalanine or tryptophan. Fields, in order: CDR3 length, V gene, D gene, J gene, clone size, CDR3 DNA, CDR3 protein. A D gene is named only where the DNA matches it firmly. Only part of the rows carry a size: once, few, many, or a class if the clone is expanded.

>13|TRBV7-9|TRBD1|TRBJ2-7|NA
TGTGCCAGCAGCCGTGGACAGGGGAACGAGCAGTACTTC
CASSRGQGNEQYF
>13|TRBV6-1|NA|TRBJ2-7|many
TGTGCCAGCAGTGAGAATTGGACTACCGAGCAGTACTTC
CASSENWTTEQYF
>15|TRBV28|NA|TRBJ1-1|NA
TGTGCCAGCAGTTCTTCACAGGGTTGGGACACTGAAGCTTTCTTT
CASSSSQGWDTEAFF
>15|TRBV9|TRBD1|TRBJ2-7|NA
TGTGCCAGCAGCGTAGACGGGACAGGGTTTTCCGAGCAGTACTTC
CASSVDGTGFSEQYF
>13|TRBV27|TRBD1|TRBJ1-1|NA
TGTGCCAGCAGCATCGACAGGGACACTGAAGCTTTCTTT
CASSIDRDTEAFF
>16|TRBV14|TRBD2|TRBJ2-1|NA
TGTGCCAGCAGTCCTACACGCGGGGGCTCCTACAATGAGCAGTTCTTC
CASSPTRGGSYNEQFF
>15|TRBV18|NA|TRBJ1-3|few
TGTGCCAGCTCACCACGGACAATGACTGGAAACACCATATATTTT
CASSPRTMTGNTIYF
>14|TRBV7-9|TRBD2|TRBJ2-1|NA
TGTGCCAGCAGCTTAGGGGGACTAGCTTCGGAGCAGTTCTTC
CASSLGGLASEQFF
>10|TRBV2|NA|TRBJ2-1|NA
TGTGCCAGAGGGGTGGATGAGCAGTTCTTC
CARGVDEQFF
>16|TRBV6-2/TRBV6-3|NA|TRBJ2-1|NA
TGTGCCAGCAGCATCGGGTCAGGGACACTCCTTCATGAGCAGTTCTTC
CASSIGSGTLLHEQFF
>13|TRBV28|NA|TRBJ2-7|NA
TGTGCCAGCAGTCTCCGAGTCTGCTACGAGCAGTACTTC
CASSLRVCYEQYF
>16|TRBV20-1|TRBD2|TRBJ2-1|once
TGCAGTGCTTACAAAATCCTAGCGGGAGTTGTAAGTGAGCAGTTCTTC
CSAYKILAGVVSEQFF
>14|TRBV6-6|NA|TRBJ2-5|NA
TGTGCCAGCAGTTACGGAGCCGTTATGGAGACCCAGTACTTC
CASSYGAVMETQYF
>13|TRBV20-1|NA|TRBJ1-5|NA
TGCAGTGTCAGTTCGGGGCTCAATCAGCCCCAGCATTTT
CSVSSGLNQPQHF
>13|TRBV28|NA|TRBJ2-7|few
TGTGCCAGCAGTTTCGGTCTTGCCTACGAGCAGTACTTC
CASSFGLAYEQYF
>14|TRBV7-7|TRBD1|TRBJ2-5|NA
TGTGCCAGCAGCCCGACAGGGGTCGGAGAGACCCAGTACTTC
CASSPTGVGETQYF
>15|TRBV12-3/TRBV12-4|TRBD2|TRBJ2-5|NA
TGTGCCAGCAGTTTAGGTCCGGGAGGGAGTGAGACCCAGTACTTC
CASSLGPGGSETQYF
>12|TRBV20-1|NA|TRBJ2-3|many
TGCAGTGCTCCCCCCGGCACAGATACGCAGTATTTT
CSAPPGTDTQYF
>12|TRBV12-3/TRBV12-4|NA|TRBJ2-4|few
TGTGCCAGCAAAAGGGGCGACGGCATTCAGTACTTC
CASKRGDGIQYF
>15|TRBV6-5|NA|TRBJ2-2|NA
TGTGCCAGCACCCGGGACCCGGGGAGAACCGGGGAGCTGTTTTTT
CASTRDPGRTGELFF
>14|TRBV20-1|TRBD1|TRBJ1-6|NA
TGCAGTGCCCCGAGCGACAGGGGTAATTCACCCCTCCACTTT
CSAPSDRGNSPLHF
>18|TRBV7-2|NA|TRBJ1-1|NA
TGTGCCAGCAGCTTAGGCCCGAGGAGGAGGGGAACGAACACTGAAGCTTTCTTT
CASSLGPRRRGTNTEAFF
>12|TRBV28|NA|TRBJ1-2|few
TGTGCCAGCCGGCCAGGAGTCTATGGCTACACCTTC
CASRPGVYGYTF
>14|TRBV27|NA|TRBJ1-1|NA
TGTGCCAGCAGTTTAACACAGGGGAACACTGAAGCTTTCTTT
CASSLTQGNTEAFF
>13|TRBV27|NA|TRBJ1-1|NA
TGTGCCAGCATCCGGTGGGGGGATACTGAAGCTTTCTTT
CASIRWGDTEAFF
>17|TRBV6-5|TRBD2|TRBJ2-3|NA
TGTGCCAGCAGTTACTCGAGGGTAGCGGGAGAAAGAGATACGCAGTATTTT
CASSYSRVAGERDTQYF
>11|TRBV5-1|NA|TRBJ2-7|NA
TGCGCCAGCAGCTTGGAGGTGGAGCAGTACTTC
CASSLEVEQYF
>14|TRBV12-3/TRBV12-4|NA|TRBJ1-1|NA
TGTGCCAGCACCCCAGGACTGTTGAACACTGAAGCTTTCTTT
CASTPGLLNTEAFF
>15|TRBV6-2/TRBV6-3|NA|TRBJ2-6|NA
TGTGCCAGCAGGAACTGGTCTCCTGGGGCCAACGTCCTGACTTTC
CASRNWSPGANVLTF
>13|TRBV12-3/TRBV12-4|TRBD1|TRBJ2-5|NA
TGTGCCAGCCGTGGGACAGGGAGAGAGACCCAGTACTTC
CASRGTGRETQYF
>14|TRBV28|NA|TRBJ2-7|few
TGTGCCAGCAGTACCCTCGGACCCTACTACGAGCAGTACTTC
CASSTLGPYYEQYF
>12|TRBV20-1|NA|TRBJ1-3|NA
TGCAGTACAAAAGGGGCTGGAAACACCATATATTTT
CSTKGAGNTIYF
>12|TRBV28|NA|TRBJ2-5|few
TGTGCCAGCAGTTTATTTCAAGAGACCCAGTACTTC
CASSLFQETQYF
>18|TRBV28|NA|TRBJ2-6|NA
TGTGCCAGCAGTTCAAAGGGTTACAGGGTCGCCGGGGCCAACGTCCTGACTTTC
CASSSKGYRVAGANVLTF
>14|TRBV4-2|TRBD2|TRBJ2-3|few
TGTGCCAGCAGCCAAGGTACTAGCGGAGACACGCAGTATTTT
CASSQGTSGDTQYF
>16|TRBV5-1|NA|TRBJ1-6|NA
TGCGCCAGCAGCTTGGCGGGCGGACGGGGGAATTCACCCCTCCACTTT
CASSLAGGRGNSPLHF
>13|TRBV6-5|NA|TRBJ2-1|few
TGTGCCAGTCGACCGGGACTTAACAATGAGCAGTTCTTC
CASRPGLNNEQFF
>15|TRBV24-1|TRBD1|TRBJ1-5|NA
TGTGCCACCAGTCCAGGGGGTGTCGGCAATCAGCCCCAGCATTTT
CATSPGGVGNQPQHF
>16|TRBV6-5|TRBD1|TRBJ2-3|NA
TGTGCCAGCAGTGTCGGACAGGGCCCTGGCACAGATACGCAGTATTTT
CASSVGQGPGTDTQYF
>16|TRBV20-1|TRBD2|TRBJ2-3|few
TGCAGTGCTAAAGAATACCGGAGCGGGAGTTTTGATACGCAGTATTTT
CSAKEYRSGSFDTQYF
>12|TRBV20-1|NA|TRBJ2-7|NA
TGCAGTGCTAGGACCAGCACCTACGAGCAGTACTTC
CSARTSTYEQYF
>14|TRBV12-3/TRBV12-4|TRBD1|TRBJ2-2|NA
TGTGCCAGCAGCCCGGGACAGTCCACCGGGGAGCTGTTTTTT
CASSPGQSTGELFF
>14|TRBV6-5|TRBD1|TRBJ1-2|NA
TGTGCCAGCAGCCACCCTCAGGGGGCCAGTGGCTACACCTTC
CASSHPQGASGYTF
>14|TRBV28|TRBD2|TRBJ2-5|many
TGTGCCAGCACCCCAGTGGGAGGGATGGAGACCCAGTACTTC
CASTPVGGMETQYF
>15|TRBV2|NA|TRBJ2-7|NA
TGTGCCAGCAGTGGATGGGGTCCTCAGGCGGACGAGCAGTACTTC
CASSGWGPQADEQYF
>16|TRBV28|NA|TRBJ2-3|NA
TGTGCCAGCAGCACCCACAGGGAGATGGGCACAGATACGCAGTATTTT
CASSTHREMGTDTQYF